This T cell receptor (beta chain) was found in a study of blood T cell repertoires in COVID-19. Across the whole study: Researchers got acute and convalescent COVID-19 samples from the United States, Italy and Spain.

Original processing methods: From reference gene primer amplification, estimates of nucleated cell counts were derived. Repertoires were generated with immunoSEQ multiplex PCR, while TCRdb's copy carries only in-frame clones and drops some. V and J calls and clone size are given by that table; D and trimming were obtained from the DNA. The sample has about 190,000 clones; 78% are singletons. Germline CDR1 is LGHNA and CDR2 is YNFKEQ. CDR3 length: 15 amino acids. Deletions cut 0 bases from V and 3 bases from J, with 12 bases between. The sequence was obtained from a woman older than 75 with active or convalescent COVID-19. The V gene is TRBV4-2, the J gene TRBJ2-7; weak D call: TRBD2 (5 bases). The sample consisted of peripheral blood. The DNA for the CDR3 is TGTGCCAGCAGCCAAGACCGGCGGACTTTCTACGAGCAGTACTTC. It specifies CASSQDRRTFYEQYF.